This section outlines one T cell receptor (beta chain) sequence together with its context. In the original analysis: Using reference gene primer amplification, nucleated cell counts were estimated. Sequencing used immunoSEQ multiplex PCR; TCRdb keeps in-frame clones, though not all of them. That table gives V, J and clone size, and the DNA gave D and trimming. The table has about 240,000 clones, approximately 80% seen once; the top ten hold approximately 9.6%. The sample originates from a study of blood T cell repertoires in COVID-19. Study overall: Spain, Italy and the United States supplied samples that represented acute and convalescent COVID-19. In each case, the material was cDNA or gDNA derived from T cells, B-cell-depleted T cells, or PBMCs.

Germline V lookup: CDR1 LNHDA, CDR2 SQIVND (reference sequence). The V and J ends lost 5 bases and 6 bases, in that order; junction bases with no gene match: 12. The CDR3 runs to 15 residues. Material: peripheral blood. This TCR came from a woman of 80 years or more with acute or convalescent COVID-19. V and J are TRBV19 and TRBJ2-7; 8 nucleotides agree with TRBD1. CDR3 sequence reads: CASSPQGAGSSEQYF. The CDR3 nucleotides are TGTGCCAGTAGTCCCCAGGGGGCAGGGTCGTCCGAGCAGTACTTC. The whole variable domain, remainder taken from reference TRBV19 and TRBJ2-7, is DGGITQSPKYLFRKEGQNVTLSCEQNLNHDAMYWYRQDPGQGLRLIYYSQIVNDFQKGDIAEGYSVSREKKESFPLTVTSAQKNPTAFYLCASSPQGAGSSEQYFGPGTRLTVT.